A single sample gave rise to the 28 T cell receptor beta chains below, sequenced in a study of early T cells in non-severe SARS-CoV-2 infection (dated by TCRdb to 2020 to 2023). The library relied on 5' RACE. Instrument on record: NextSeq 500. TCRdb's own reprocessing of the public reads used fastp at Q25 and MiXCR and kept productive beta chains. Entries are consolidated by CDR3 protein sequence, retaining the most common genes and DNA. Present in this sample are tens of thousands of distinct CDR3 sequences, more than 9% of which were seen just once. The ten most abundant clones make up about 10% of the sample. Sequencing used whole blood. Receptors originate from an adult who was a healthcare worker with PCR-confirmed SARS-CoV-2 infection or an uninfected control (not recorded which).

This clonotype was counted only a few times. The rearrangement links TRBV7-9 to TRBJ2-7; TRBD2 might be the D (5 bases). Trimming pared 4 bases from V and 2 bases from J, leaving 12 bases between. This CDR3 has 14 residues. Germline V gene sequence: CDR1 SEHNR, CDR2 FQNEAQ (reference sequence). The CDR3 DNA reads TGTGCCAGCAGCTCAAACGGGAAGCCCTACGAGCAGTACTTC. Its translation: CASSSNGKPYEQYF.

The V call is TRBV28, the J call TRBJ1-2; D is undetermined. Germline V gene sequence: CDR1 MDHEN, CDR2 SYDVKM. This CDR3 is built from 15 residues. Between the trimmed V and J ends, which lost 3 bases and 4 bases, there was a span of 15 bases. Here the CDR3 DNA reads TGTGCCAGCAGTTTTAGGCAGCGATCGTCCTATGGCTACACCTTC. This codes for CASSFRQRSSYGYTF.

This clonotype came up a few times. The J gene is TRBJ2-1, the V gene TRBV6-6, with TRBD2 matching over 9 bases. V gave up 11 bases and J gave up 4 bases; unmatched junction bases: 6. CDR3 length: 13 amino acids. Germline lookup yields CDR1 MNHNY and CDR2 SVGAGI (reference sequence). In nucleotides, the CDR3 is TGTGCCGGAAAAGCGGGAGGTTACAATGAGCAGTTCTTC. Translated: CAGKAGGYNEQFF.

This clonotype was detected many times. The rearrangement uses TRBV25-1 and TRBJ2-7; no clear D. Germline V gene data show CDR1 as MGHDK and CDR2 as SYGVNS. The CDR3 totals 11 residues. V was shortened by 6 bases and J by 5 bases, with 8 bases between the two germline ends. CDR3 bases: TGTGCCAGCAGGGTGTCGGACGAGCAGTACTTC. Residues: CASRVSDEQYF.

In this sample, this clonotype turned up many times. The chain links TRBV28 to TRBJ1-5; D may be TRBD1 (6 bases). V was cut by 5 bases and J by 4 bases, with 18 bases left in between. The V gene's germline CDR1 is MDHEN and CDR2 SYDVKM. The CDR3 has 16 residues. CDR3 protein: CASSRNNGGANQPQHF. For the CDR3, the DNA is TGTGCCAGCAGTCGCAACAATGGGGGGGCAAATCAGCCCCAGCATTTT.

This clonotype was counted at least ten times. This rearrangement joins TRBV11-2 to TRBJ1-2; no clear D. The CDR3 consists of 15 residues. The germline CDR1 and CDR2 sequences are SGHAT and FQNNGV. Trimming removed 0 bases at V and 5 bases at J, with 13 bases between. DNA for the CDR3: TGTGCCAGCAGCTTAGATTTTGCGACGGCATATGGCTACACCTTC. Protein product: CASSLDFATAYGYTF.

The table lists this clonotype with a few counts. The chain employs TRBV20-1 and TRBJ1-2; tentatively, D is TRBD1 (5 bases). CDR1 and CDR2 (germline): DFQATT, SNEGSKA (reference sequence). The CDR3 runs to 14 residues. Trimming stripped 3 bases from V and 3 bases from J, with 14 bases between. The CDR3 region is CSARSRDWDYGYTF. In DNA, the CDR3 is TGCAGTGCTAGGAGCAGGGATTGGGACTATGGCTACACCTTC.

This clonotype turned up a few times. The chain uses TRBV5-5 and TRBJ1-5; 7 bases fit TRBD1. The CDR3 runs to 14 residues. Germline CDR1 is SGHKS and CDR2 is YYEKEE (reference sequence). Trimming cost V 4 bases and J 10 bases; bases outside gene matches: 11. CDR3 in amino acids: CASSTGTAGSPQHF. CDR3 coding DNA: TGTGCCAGCAGCACCGGGACAGCGGGCAGCCCCCAGCATTTT.

This clonotype appeared many times. V and J are TRBV20-1 and TRBJ2-1; 10 bases align to TRBD2. Germline CDR1 DFQATT, CDR2 SNEGSKA (reference sequence). V dropped 4 bases and J dropped 6; count of bases not matched to a gene: 6. The CDR3 covers 14 residues. CDR3 protein: CSATSGRASNEQFF. DNA for the CDR3: TGCAGTGCTACGAGCGGGAGGGCTAGCAATGAGCAGTTCTTC.

The V call is TRBV5-6, the J call TRBJ2-7; D is possibly TRBD1 (6 bases). Per the germline V gene, CDR1 is SGHDT and CDR2 is YYEEEE. The length of the CDR3 is 16 residues. V lost 6 bases to trimming and J lost 2 bases, with 21 bases between them. CDR3 loop: CASTIGVAGDTYEQYF. CDR3 DNA: TGTGCCAGCACCATTGGGGTTGCAGGGGACACCTACGAGCAGTACTTC.

This chain connects TRBV7-2 to TRBJ1-1; 11 nucleotides agree with TRBD1. The V and J ends lost 5 bases and 6 bases, in that order; junction bases with no gene match: 8. The CDR3 is 15 residues long. From germline, CDR1 is SGHTA and CDR2 FQGNSA. The CDR3 nucleotides are TGTGCCAGCAGCCCGGACAGGGGGCGCGAGGCTGAAGCTTTCTTT. As protein: CASSPDRGREAEAFF.

The chain is built from TRBV11-2 and TRBJ2-2; TRBD2 matches 13 bases. The CDR3 covers 17 residues. V lost 6 bases and J lost 4; bases outside the gene matches: 8. Germline lookup yields CDR1 SGHAT and CDR2 FQNNGV. The CDR3 nucleotides are TGTGCCAGCAGTTCCCGACTAGCGGGGGGCCCCACCGGGGAGCTGTTTTTT. Its translation is CASSSRLAGGPTGELFF.

The V and J genes are TRBV6-2 or TRBV6-3 and TRBJ2-7; D uncertain. Germline V gene lookup returns CDR1 MNHEY and CDR2 SVGEGT. The CDR3 totals 15 residues. The V end lost 5 bases, the J end lost 3 bases, and 17 bases lay between the germline ends. The CDR3 DNA follows: TGTGCCAGCAGTCTTGACCCGAGTTCCTACTACGAGCAGTACTTC. Translation gives CASSLDPSSYYEQYF.

The genes are TRBV7-9 and TRBJ2-3, with 7 bases lining up with TRBD2. V shed 3 bases, J shed 3 bases, and the junction held 12 bases outside the gene matches. This CDR3 has 17 residues. Germline CDR1 reads SEHNR; CDR2 reads FQNEAQ (reference sequence). CDR3 in amino acids: CASSFGLADTRTDTQYF. CDR3 DNA: TGTGCCAGCAGCTTTGGGCTAGCGGACACCCGGACAGATACGCAGTATTTT.

This clonotype was detected only a few times. The genes are TRBV6-5 and TRBJ2-3; TRBD1 might be the D (6 bases). V lost 4 bases to trimming and J lost 0 bases, with 17 bases between them. Germline V CDR1 and CDR2: MNHEY, SVGAGI. CDR3 length: 17 amino acids. CDR3 loop: CASSLLGHRMSTDTQYF. The CDR3 DNA sequence: TGTGCCAGCAGTTTACTGGGACACCGGATGAGCACAGATACGCAGTATTTT.

The chain has TRBV19 and TRBJ2-5; no reliable D call. V gave up 2 bases and J gave up 4 bases, with 11 bases separating them. Germline CDR1 LNHDA, CDR2 SQIVND (reference sequence). The CDR3 is 14 amino acids. The CDR3 DNA sequence: TGTGCCAGTAGTATACAGGTCCTCGCAGAGACCCAGTACTTC. Amino acid sequence: CASSIQVLAETQYF.

Here the CDR3 reads CASRLQSIGGYTF. Here the CDR3 DNA reads TGTGCCAGCAGACTACAGAGTATTGGAGGCTACACCTTC. The chain couples TRBV6-5 to TRBJ1-2; D is unclear. Germline V lookup: CDR1 MNHEY, CDR2 SVGAGI. The CDR3 contains 13 residues. V was pared by 6 bases and J by 8 bases, with 16 bases between.

The chain is built from TRBV6-1 and TRBJ2-4; D is perhaps TRBD1 (6 bases). Germline CDR1 and CDR2: MNHNS and SASEGT. V was cut by 4 bases and J by 3 bases, with 16 bases left in between. This CDR3 has 16 residues. The CDR3 DNA follows: TGTGCCAGCAGTGCCTTGGGGACAAGAGGCAAAAACATTCAGTACTTC. Residues: CASSALGTRGKNIQYF.

This clonotype has more than one count but fewer than ten. The chain combines TRBV25-1 with TRBJ1-2; TRBD1 is a possible D gene (6 bases). V lost 7 bases to trimming and J lost 2 bases, with 8 bases between them. The CDR3 loop spans 12 amino acids. The germline gives CDR1 MGHDK, CDR2 SYGVNS. This CDR3 is CASKGQNYGYTF. The CDR3 nucleotides read TGTGCCAGCAAAGGACAGAACTATGGCTACACCTTC.

This clonotype was recorded many times. CDR3 region: CASSFRRSRAETQYF. In DNA, the CDR3 is TGTGCCAGCAGTTTTAGGAGGTCACGAGCGGAGACCCAGTACTTC. The J gene is TRBJ2-5, the V gene TRBV2, with D possibly being TRBD2 (5 bases). The V gene lost 5 bases and the J gene lost 5 bases, with 18 bases spanning the gap. Germline CDR1 is SNHLY and CDR2 is FYNNEI. The CDR3 sequence is 15 residues long.

This clonotype was recorded many times. This chain links TRBV5-5 with TRBJ2-2; 7 bases line up with TRBD1. The V gene end was trimmed by 4 bases and the J gene end by 4 bases; junction bases not matched to a gene: 7. The germline V gene has CDR1 SGHKS and CDR2 YYEKEE (reference sequence). The CDR3 has 15 residues. DNA of the CDR3: TGTGCCAGCAGCCCGGGACAGATCATCACCGGGGAGCTGTTTTTT. Translated, it gives CASSPGQIITGELFF.

This clonotype was counted many times. The rearrangement links TRBV28 to TRBJ2-7; 7 bases line up with TRBD1. Germline CDR1 and CDR2: MDHEN and SYDVKM. The V segment lost 3 bases and the J segment 5 bases; nucleotides outside the gene matches: 10. This CDR3 has 15 residues. The CDR3 sequence: CASSFPRAGGNEQYF. In DNA, the CDR3 is TGTGCCAGCAGTTTCCCGCGGGCAGGGGGAAACGAGCAGTACTTC.

This clonotype was found many times. The chain recombines TRBV29-1 with TRBJ2-7; D gene uncertain. Per germline, CDR1 SQVTM and CDR2 ANQGSEA. V was trimmed by 4 bases and J by 4 bases, leaving 14 bases between them. CDR3 length: 13 residues. The CDR3, as DNA: TGCAGCGTTGCTCGCGGATTCGAGTACGAGCAGTACTTC. Its translation: CSVARGFEYEQYF.

This clonotype has at least ten counts. The V and J genes are TRBV12-3 or TRBV12-4 and TRBJ2-2; possible D gene TRBD2, 6 bases. Trimming pared 2 bases from V and 2 bases from J, leaving 12 bases between. The CDR3 is 16 amino acids. CDR3 loop: CASSLSGGANTGELFF. The CDR3 coding sequence is TGTGCCAGCAGTTTATCCGGCGGGGCCAACACCGGGGAGCTGTTTTTT.

This clonotype showed up many times. The rearrangement links TRBV6-4 to TRBJ2-1; D may be TRBD1 (6 bases). CDR1 and CDR2 from the germline V gene are MRHNA and SNTAGT. V was pared by 0 bases and J by 6 bases, with 9 bases between. This CDR3 has 14 residues. For the CDR3, the DNA is TGTGCCAGCAGTGACTCGAAAGGGGGCAATGAGCAGTTCTTC. It translates to CASSDSKGGNEQFF.

The chain joins TRBV29-1 to TRBJ2-7, with 8 bases aligning to TRBD1. Germline assignment: CDR1 SQVTM and CDR2 ANQGSEA. Losses at the gene ends were 7 bases for V and 1 base for J; bases not matched to a gene: 6. The length of the CDR3 is 13 residues. The CDR3 DNA follows: TGCAGCGCTAAAGGACAGGGATCCTACGAGCAGTACTTC. It yields the protein CSAKGQGSYEQYF.

This clonotype has more than one count but fewer than ten. The gene calls are TRBV5-1 and TRBJ2-5; no clear D. Trimming shortened V by 4 bases and J by 5 bases, and 15 bases separated the two germline ends. This CDR3 has 14 residues. Germline assignment: CDR1 SGHRS and CDR2 YFSETQ. This chain's CDR3 is CASSPGNGGETQYF. CDR3 sequence (DNA): TGCGCCAGCAGCCCTGGGAACGGTGGCGAGACCCAGTACTTC. Using reference TRBV5-1 and TRBJ2-5 for the parts outside the CDR3, the full variable domain is KAGVTQTPRYLIKTRGQQVTLSCSPISGHRSVSWYQQTPGQGLQFLFEYFSETQRNKGNFPGRFSGRQFSNSRSEMNVSTLELGDSALYLCASSPGNGGETQYFGPGTRLLVL.

This chain joins TRBV3-1 and TRBJ1-6, with 7 bases that match TRBD1. V shed 1 base, J shed 14 bases, and the junction held 8 bases outside the gene matches. CDR3 length: 14 residues. Germline V gene lookup returns CDR1 LGHDT and CDR2 YNNKEL (reference sequence). For the CDR3, the DNA is TGTGCCAGCAGCCAAGGCCAGGGGGGTGGGGCCCTCCACTTT. This gives the protein CASSQGQGGGALHF.